A single T cell receptor beta chain is shown here with its context. What it binds is unknown. These data originate in a study of PD-L1 blockade in urothelial cancer. Across the study: About 85% of the roughly 29 patients were men whose urothelial cancer was bladder-origin. Researchers found blood samples held a median of 141,255 T cells.

Libraries were prepared by immunoSEQ multiplex PCR; TCRdb keeps only in-frame clonotypes and omits some of them. The sample carries about 51,000 clones, roughly 86% recorded once. Per germline, CDR1 MGHRA and CDR2 YSYEKL. The CDR3 loop spans 17 amino acids. J was trimmed by 3 bases and V by 3 bases; bases with no gene match: 9. Time point of the sample: pretreatment peripheral blood. Between 1 and 8 samples, pretreatment and on-treatment, were given by each patient. Study-level points and caveats: Sub-median blood TCR clonality before treatment predicted longer survival.

V and J are TRBV4-1 and TRBJ2-5; TRBD1 aligns across 11 bases. The sequencing here drew on PBMCs, taken around atezolizumab (anti-PD-L1) treatment. The clonotype originates from a man aged 55 to 70 with urothelial cancer. CDR3 DNA sequence: TGCGCCAGCAGCCACTACCCGCCGGGACAGGGGGAAGAGACCCAGTACTTC. It translates to CASSHYPPGQGEETQYF.